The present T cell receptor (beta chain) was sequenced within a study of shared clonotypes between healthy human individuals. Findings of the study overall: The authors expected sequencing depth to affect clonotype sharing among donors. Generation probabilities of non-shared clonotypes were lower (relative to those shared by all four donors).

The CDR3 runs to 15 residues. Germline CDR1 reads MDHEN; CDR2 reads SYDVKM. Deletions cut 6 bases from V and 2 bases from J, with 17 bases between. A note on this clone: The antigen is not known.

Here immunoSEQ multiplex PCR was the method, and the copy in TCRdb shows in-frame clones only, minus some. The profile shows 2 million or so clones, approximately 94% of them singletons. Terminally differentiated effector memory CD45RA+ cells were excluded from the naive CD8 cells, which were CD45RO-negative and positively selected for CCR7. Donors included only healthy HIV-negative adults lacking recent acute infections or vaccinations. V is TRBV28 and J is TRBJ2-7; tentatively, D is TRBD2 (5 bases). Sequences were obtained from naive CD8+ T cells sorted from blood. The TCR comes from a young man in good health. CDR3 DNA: TGTGCCAGCAGCCCCTTCGGTGAGGGTACCTACGAGCAGTACTTC. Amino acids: CASSPFGEGTYEQYF.